These 14 T cell receptor beta chains came from one sample sequenced in a study of quantifying T cell responses using KT2 cells (dated by TCRdb to the late 2010s). In terms of the full investigation: RNA was DNase-treated and reverse transcribed with TCR alpha and beta constant-region primers, mostly using SuperScript III.

Library preparation employed UMI-ligation and nested PCR. Instrument on record: Illumina MiSeq. A single-stranded oligonucleotide bearing the Illumina SP2 sequence and a UMI was ligated to the 3' end of the cDNA with T4 RNA ligase 1. PCR1 consisted of about 4 cycles (98 degrees C 15 s, 69 degrees C 30 s, 72 degrees C 40 s), and for the beta primer an equimolar mix of RC1.1 and RC1.2 was used to cover TRBC1 and TRBC2. TCRdb reworked the public reads: Q25 trimming with fastp, MiXCR clone assembly, productive beta chains retained. Each CDR3 protein appears once, grouped with its most common genes and DNA. This sample comprises tens of thousands of distinct CDR3 sequences, 9% to 15% of them detected only once. Around a tenth of the sample goes to the ten largest clones. Sequencing was performed on PBMCs spiked with cells of the T cell clone KT2. These receptors were obtained from a human donor.

The chain has TRBV13 and TRBJ2-7; maybe TRBD1 (6 bases). The CDR3 is 16 amino acids. The V and J ends lost 1 base and 1 base respectively, with 14 bases between them. CDR1 is PRHDT and CDR2 is FYEKMQ in the germline V gene (reference sequence). The DNA of the CDR3 is TGTGCCAGCAGCTTAGAGGGGGACACCACTTCCTACGAGCAGTACTTC. Translating it yields CASSLEGDTTSYEQYF.

This clonotype was counted many times. The CDR3 region has the DNA TGTGCCAGCAGTCGCAGGGAGGATCGCGAGCAGTACTTC. This sequence encodes CASSRREDREQYF. The genes are TRBV6-2 or TRBV6-3 and TRBJ2-7; D may be TRBD2 (6 bases). Trimming removed 5 bases from V and 6 bases from J, with 14 bases in between. Germline CDR1 reads MNHEY; CDR2 reads SVGEGT. The CDR3 is 13 amino acids.

V usage is TRBV12-5 and J usage is TRBJ2-1; TRBD2 is a possible D gene (6 bases). This CDR3 contains 14 residues. With 3 bases removed from V and 4 bases from J, the gap between germline ends came to 10 bases. Per the germline V gene, CDR1 is LGHNT and CDR2 is FRNRAP. The CDR3 DNA reads as TGTGCTAGTGGTTTCGGGGGATTATACAATGAGCAGTTCTTC. Translation: CASGFGGLYNEQFF. The full variable domain, in which reference TRBV12-5 and TRBJ2-1 provide the parts outside the CDR3, is DARVTQTPRHKVTEMGQEVTMRCQPILGHNTVFWYRQTMMQGLELLAYFRNRAPLDDSGMPKDRFSAEMPDATLATLKIQPSEPRDSAVYFCASGFGGLYNEQFFGPGTRLTVL.

This clonotype was recorded a few times. The chain employs TRBV12-3 or TRBV12-4 and TRBJ2-2; perhaps TRBD2 as D (5 bases). The CDR3 totals 16 residues. Trimming took off 5 bases at V and 1 base at J, with 14 bases between the two ends. CDR3 amino acids: CASSLDYHENTGELFF. DNA of the CDR3: TGTGCCAGCAGTCTTGACTACCACGAGAACACCGGGGAGCTGTTTTTT.

V and J are TRBV11-2 and TRBJ1-2, with no clear D. Germline V gene data show CDR1 as SGHAT and CDR2 as FQNNGV. The V end lost 5 bases, the J end lost 0 bases, and 16 bases lay between the germline ends. The CDR3 runs 16 residues. CDR3 nucleotide sequence: TGTGCCAGCAGCCCTATCCCTGGGAAAGCTAACTATGGCTACACCTTC. It yields the protein CASSPIPGKANYGYTF.

The chain carries TRBV5-1 and TRBJ1-6; 9 nucleotides match TRBD1. The J segment lost 7 bases and the V segment lost 4 bases, leaving 6 bases of the junction unmatched. Germline CDR1 and CDR2: SGHRS and YFSETQ. The CDR3 extends over 15 amino acids. The CDR3 loop is CASSPRTGENSPLHF. The CDR3 DNA reads as TGCGCCAGCAGCCCGAGGACAGGGGAGAATTCACCCCTCCACTTT.

This clonotype was seen only a few times. This chain joins TRBV30 and TRBJ2-1; D gene unclear. V was clipped by 4 bases and J by 4 bases, with 17 bases between them. Germline lookup yields CDR1 GTSNPN and CDR2 SVGIG (reference sequence). CDR3 length: 15 residues. The CDR3 sequence: CAWTLASLEYNEQFF. As DNA, the CDR3 is TGTGCCTGGACTCTTGCGAGCCTAGAGTACAATGAGCAGTTCTTC.

The chain employs TRBV27 and TRBJ2-7; D is perhaps TRBD1 (5 bases). This CDR3 contains 12 residues. Trimming removed 6 bases at V and 5 bases at J, with 11 bases between. The germline V gene has CDR1 MNHEY and CDR2 SMNVEV (reference sequence). CDR3 nucleotides: TGTGCCAGCAGACAAGGGGTCCACGAGCAGTACTTC. The encoded protein is CASRQGVHEQYF.

V usage is TRBV6-2 or TRBV6-3 and J usage is TRBJ2-3; 13 bases fit TRBD2. Trimming at V came to 5 bases and at J to 4 bases, leaving 12 bases not matched to a gene. The length of the CDR3 is 18 residues. Germline assignment: CDR1 MNHEY and CDR2 SVGEGT. The CDR3 sequence: CASSPHRGLAGVPDTQYF. In nucleotides, the CDR3 is TGTGCCAGCAGTCCACACCGAGGACTAGCGGGAGTGCCAGATACGCAGTATTTT.

This clonotype was seen repeatedly, ten times or more. DNA of the CDR3: TGCAGTGCTAGGTCGACTAGCGGGGGGACCCCCTTCACAGATACGCAGTATTTT. As protein: CSARSTSGGTPFTDTQYF. The chain recombines TRBV20-1 with TRBJ2-3; the match to TRBD2 covers 13 bases. There are 18 residues in the CDR3. After removal of 3 bases from V and 2 bases from J, the junction contained 11 bases not matched to a gene. Germline CDR1 DFQATT, CDR2 SNEGSKA (reference sequence).

The chain is built from TRBV5-1 and TRBJ2-3; TRBD1 aligns across 10 bases. The CDR3 length is 15 residues. V lost 0 bases and J lost 3; bases outside the gene matches: 1. CDR1 and CDR2 from the germline V gene are SGHRS and YFSETQ. CDR3 residues: CASSLVGQGTDTQYF. In DNA, the CDR3 is TGCGCCAGCAGCTTGGTGGGACAGGGGACAGATACGCAGTATTTT.

V and J are TRBV27 and TRBJ2-3, with 11 bases matching TRBD2. The CDR3 runs to 16 residues. The ends lost 5 bases at V and 8 bases at J; junction bases unmatched: 12. Germline V CDR1 and CDR2: MNHEY, SMNVEV (reference sequence). CDR3 DNA sequence: TGTGCCAGCAGTCCTATAGCGGGAGGGGCGACCGGTACGCAGTATTTT. The encoded protein is CASSPIAGGATGTQYF.

This clonotype was found a few times. The chain recombines TRBV5-1 with TRBJ2-5; D may be TRBD2 (6 bases). V dropped 0 bases and J dropped 4 bases, with 13 bases sitting between them. The CDR3 is 15 amino acids. CDR1 and CDR2 (germline): SGHRS, YFSETQ. CDR3 nucleotide sequence: TGCGCCAGCAGCTTGGAGCCGGGAGTGGGAGAGACCCAGTACTTC. The encoded protein is CASSLEPGVGETQYF.

V and J are TRBV15 and TRBJ2-3; TRBD2 is a possible D gene (5 bases). This CDR3 is 15 amino acids long. V was clipped by 0 bases and J by 3 bases, with 10 bases between them. Germline CDR1 and CDR2: LNHNV and YYDKDF (reference sequence). The DNA of the CDR3 is TGTGCCACCAGCAGAGAGGACTCACCTACAGATACGCAGTATTTT. Translated, it gives CATSREDSPTDTQYF.